This is a list of T cell receptor beta chains from one sample in a study of glioma-infiltrating T cells after dendritic cell vaccination. Measured with immunoSEQ multiplex PCR; TCRdb has only the in-frame clones, and not every one. The sample lists 70,000 to 90,000 clones, over 80% seen once, with about 6.8% in the top ten. The input for sequencing was blood, taken after dendritic cell vaccination. These receptors all stem from a human donor with glioblastoma. The CDR3 runs from the conserved cysteine through the conserved F or W. Size values are once, few and many counts, or a class for expanded clones, and some rows have none.

TRBJ1-1 TRBV7-9 once CASSLDGRGGTEAFF
TRBJ2-2 TRBV6-5 . CASLRGNTGELFF
TRBJ2-7 TRBV7-8 . CASRHAGTGGKGWASRPYEQYF
TRBJ1-1 TRBV29-1 . CSVDTTNTEAFF
TRBJ2-7 TRBV4-2 few CASSPGTSGGYEQYF
TRBJ2-3 TRBV13 . CASSFPNTDTQYF
TRBJ2-2 TRBV4-3 once CASSQDRTLNTGELFF
TRBJ1-1 TRBV7-2 . CASGLYHRLEQGNTEAFF
TRBJ2-7 TRBV7-3 . CASSLAGGTYEQYF
TRBJ1-1 TRBV4-1 . CASSQDGTGNTEAFF
TRBJ2-2 TRBV5-5 . CASSPGVVLNTGELFF
TRBJ2-3 TRBV19 . CASSISLWTDTQYF
TRBJ1-5 TRBV18 . CASSPWGPDYSNQPQHF
TRBJ1-1 TRBV7-3 . CASSLRSLGQGSTEAFF
TRBJ2-7 TRBV7-3 . CASSSQPGKNYEQYF
TRBJ1-2 TRBV25-1 . CASSEGQKTGYTF
TRBJ1-3 TRBV4-2 . CASSQEAPTGAGNTIYF